Below, 24 T cell receptor beta chains from the same sample are listed, as sequenced in a study of T cells after yellow fever vaccination. TCRdb used MiXCR to reprocess the 5' RACE reads, holding one entry per CDR3 protein. The table has under 500,000 distinct CDR3 sequences, 15% to 20% seen once; the top ten hold 15% to 20%. Material: PBMCs, obtained before the yellow fever booster vaccination. These TCRs come from a man younger than 35 who received the YFV17D yellow fever vaccine.

The sample holds many counts of this clonotype. The V gene is TRBV20-1, the J gene TRBJ2-3; tentatively, D is TRBD2 (6 bases). The CDR3 consists of 15 residues. Trimming cost V 3 bases and J 4 bases, with 17 bases left between them. Germline V CDR1 and CDR2: DFQATT, SNEGSKA (reference sequence). The CDR3 reads CSARADYSFADTQYF. CDR3 coding DNA: TGCAGTGCTAGGGCGGACTATAGTTTTGCAGATACGCAGTATTTT.

V and J are TRBV28 and TRBJ2-7, with a weak D call TRBD2 (5 bases). With 3 bases removed from V and 7 bases from J, the gap between germline ends came to 19 bases. Germline V CDR1 and CDR2: MDHEN, SYDVKM. The CDR3 totals 15 residues. The CDR3 nucleotides are TGTGCCAGCAGTTTCCGAGGAGTCTCTTCGGGAGAGCAGTACGTC. It yields the protein CASSFRGVSSGEQYV.

This clonotype was observed a handful of times. The J gene is TRBJ2-2, the V gene TRBV10-3; D possibly corresponds to TRBD1 (5 bases). CDR3 length: 16 amino acids. Germline CDR1 and CDR2: ENHRY and SYGVKD. V dropped 6 bases and J dropped 4 bases, with 18 bases sitting between them. CDR3 DNA: TGTGCCATCAGACCATGGGGCCGCACGCCCACCGGGGAGCTGTTTTTT. Translation: CAIRPWGRTPTGELFF.

This clonotype was seen a few times. The V and J genes are TRBV6-2 or TRBV6-3 and TRBJ1-2, with D unclear. This CDR3 is 15 amino acids long. Germline CDR1 MNHEY, CDR2 SVGEGT. With 2 bases removed from V and 4 bases from J, the gap between germline ends came to 14 bases. CDR3 DNA sequence: TGTGCCAGCAGTTACCCTCCGGAGAAGAGCTATGGCTACACCTTC. Encoded protein: CASSYPPEKSYGYTF.

This sequence joins TRBV7-9 and TRBJ2-5; 7 nucleotides agree with TRBD1. Trimming cost V 5 bases and J 7 bases; bases outside gene matches: 13. CDR3 length equals 15 residues. Per the germline V gene, CDR1 is SEHNR and CDR2 is FQNEAQ (reference sequence). CDR3: CASSPRDSVPGTQYF. In DNA, the CDR3 is TGTGCCAGCAGCCCTCGGGACAGCGTCCCCGGGACCCAGTACTTC. The full variable domain, in which reference TRBV7-9 and TRBJ2-5 provide the parts outside the CDR3, is DTGVSQNPRHKITKRGQNVTFRCDPISEHNRLYWYRQTLGQGPEFLTYFQNEAQLEKSRLLSDRFSAERPKGSFSTLEIQRTEQGDSAMYLCASSPRDSVPGTQYFGPGTRLLVL.

The V call is TRBV4-2, the J call TRBJ2-5; 10 bases fit TRBD1. Germline trimming cut 4 bases from V and 3 bases from J; bases unmatched to any gene: 5. Germline V gives CDR1 LGHNA, CDR2 YNFKEQ. This CDR3 is built from 15 residues. The chain's CDR3 is CASSRLGQGEETQYF. The DNA of the CDR3 is TGTGCCAGCAGCCGCCTTGGACAGGGGGAAGAGACCCAGTACTTC.

The chain has TRBV9 and TRBJ2-5; possibly TRBD2 for D (7 bases). The CDR3 consists of 16 residues. Per the germline V gene, CDR1 is SGDLS and CDR2 is YYNGEE. V lost 0 bases and J lost 3, with 15 bases in between. CDR3 DNA sequence: TGTGCCAGCAGCGTAGTCGCCGGCGGGGGCGAAGAGACCCAGTACTTC. Translated: CASSVVAGGGEETQYF.

This sequence joins TRBV5-1 and TRBJ2-3, with D perhaps TRBD2 (6 bases). Germline CDR1 reads SGHRS; CDR2 reads YFSETQ. This CDR3 spans 15 amino acids. Trimming shortened V by 4 bases and J by 3 bases, and 15 bases separated the two germline ends. As DNA, the CDR3 is TGCGCCAGCAGCCTTTCTAGACTAGTGACAGATACGCAGTATTTT. Its protein is CASSLSRLVTDTQYF. Full variable domain (missing parts from reference TRBV5-1 and TRBJ2-3): KAGVTQTPRYLIKTRGQQVTLSCSPISGHRSVSWYQQTPGQGLQFLFEYFSETQRNKGNFPGRFSGRQFSNSRSEMNVSTLELGDSALYLCASSLSRLVTDTQYFGPGTRLTVL.

The genes are TRBV4-3 and TRBJ1-1; D is undetermined. V lost 3 bases and J 5 bases, leaving 10 bases between the germline ends. CDR3 size: 13 residues. Germline V gene data show CDR1 as LGHNA and CDR2 as YSLEER. Here the CDR3 DNA reads TGCGCCAGCAGCCAGGGCGGAGCAACTGAAGCTTTCTTT. Its translation: CASSQGGATEAFF.

This chain uses TRBV27 with TRBJ2-1; tentatively, D is TRBD1 (5 bases). CDR1 is MNHEY, CDR2 SMNVEV, per germline (reference sequence). V dropped 5 bases and J dropped 0 bases, with 8 bases sitting between them. The CDR3 consists of 14 residues. The CDR3 coding sequence is TGTGCCAGCAGTCCAGGGCGCTCCTACAATGAGCAGTTCTTC. It translates to CASSPGRSYNEQFF.

This clonotype occurred a few times. The CDR3 is CASSWDGAGYEQYV. The CDR3 coding sequence is TGCGCCAGCAGCTGGGATGGGGCCGGCTACGAGCAGTACGTC. This sequence joins TRBV5-1 and TRBJ2-7; the D gene is possibly TRBD1 (5 bases). Germline CDR1 and CDR2: SGHRS and YFSETQ. CDR3 length equals 14 residues. With 3 bases removed from V and 3 bases from J, the gap between germline ends came to 13 bases.

The chain uses TRBV3-1 and TRBJ1-6; no clear D. V shed 4 bases and J shed 6 bases, with 7 bases lying between them. The CDR3 is 13 residues long. Per the germline V gene, CDR1 is LGHDT and CDR2 is YNNKEL (reference sequence). CDR3 residues: CASSLKSNSPLHF. The CDR3 bases are TGTGCCAGCAGCCTGAAGAGTAATTCACCCCTCCACTTT.

The genes are TRBV6-2 or TRBV6-3 and TRBJ2-1, with D perhaps matching TRBD2 (7 bases). Deletions cut 9 bases from V and 3 bases from J, with 15 bases between. The V gene's germline CDR1 is MNHEY and CDR2 SVGEGT. The CDR3 is made up of 14 amino acids. CDR3 protein: CARGSGGHYNEQFF. The CDR3 nucleotides are TGTGCCAGGGGTTCGGGGGGCCACTACAATGAGCAGTTCTTC.

This clonotype was observed a few times. V is TRBV12-3 or TRBV12-4 and J is TRBJ1-5; possible D gene TRBD1, 5 bases. V was pared by 4 bases and J by 6 bases, with 19 bases between. The CDR3 length is 16 residues. The CDR3 sequence: CASSSETRERGQPQHF. In DNA, the CDR3 is TGTGCCAGCAGTTCTGAGACGCGGGAAAGGGGTCAGCCCCAGCATTTT.

This clonotype was seen many times. The chain couples TRBV7-3 to TRBJ2-2, with D perhaps assigned TRBD1 or TRBD2 (5 bases each). Trimming took off 5 bases at V and 4 bases at J, with 8 bases between the two ends. Germline CDR1 SGHTA, CDR2 FQGTGA. The CDR3 consists of 13 residues. CDR3 nucleotides: TGTGCCAGCAGCCAGGGAGCCACCGGGGAGCTGTTTTTT. This translates into CASSQGATGELFF.

This clonotype was recorded at least ten times. V gene TRBV6-2 or TRBV6-3 combines with J gene TRBJ1-5; perhaps TRBD1 as D (5 bases). V was shortened by 4 bases and J by 7 bases, with 14 bases between the two germline ends. This CDR3 is built from 14 residues. The germline CDR1 and CDR2 sequences are MNHEY and SVGEGT. CDR3 DNA: TGTGCCAGCAGTTGGCCGGGGGTGGTGCAGCCCCAGCATTTT. Translated, it gives CASSWPGVVQPQHF.

This clonotype was counted between two and nine times. This rearrangement joins TRBV4-1 to TRBJ2-7; D is unresolved. Germline CDR1 reads MGHRA; CDR2 reads YSYEKL. Trimming left V 2 bases short and J 7 bases short, with 15 bases between. CDR3 size: 14 residues. This CDR3 is CASSQFPGIREQYF. The CDR3 bases are TGCGCCAGCAGCCAATTTCCAGGAATCCGTGAGCAGTACTTC.

This clonotype came up a few times. The rearrangement joins TRBV5-1 to TRBJ1-1, with D unresolved. Trimming left V 5 bases short and J 1 base short, with 6 bases between. This CDR3 has 12 amino acids. Germline V gives CDR1 SGHRS, CDR2 YFSETQ. The DNA for the CDR3 is TGCGCCAGCAGATCCGGGAACACTGAAGCTTTCTTT. Its protein product is CASRSGNTEAFF.

The chain links TRBV7-9 to TRBJ2-3; TRBD1 might be the D (5 bases). The CDR3 consists of 15 residues. The germline V gene encodes CDR1 SEHNR and CDR2 FQNEAQ (reference sequence). Between the trimmed V and J ends, which lost 2 bases and 1 base, there was a span of 10 bases. CDR3 nucleotide sequence: TGTGCCAGCAGCTTATTCTCAGGGCGCACAGATACGCAGTATTTT. It codes for CASSLFSGRTDTQYF.

At least ten counts were recorded for this clonotype. The chain couples TRBV5-1 to TRBJ2-3; 9 bases line up with TRBD2. Losses at the gene ends were 0 bases for V and 6 bases for J; bases not matched to a gene: 5. Looked up from germline, CDR1 is SGHRS and CDR2 is YFSETQ. There are 15 residues in the CDR3. CDR3 DNA: TGCGCCAGCAGCTTGGATAGCGGGGGAGGCGATACGCAGTATTTT. This sequence encodes CASSLDSGGGDTQYF.

V gene TRBV5-1 combines with J gene TRBJ2-2; weak D call: TRBD2 (5 bases). Trimming took 4 bases from V and 4 from J, leaving 14 bases between them. Per the germline V gene, CDR1 is SGHRS and CDR2 is YFSETQ. This CDR3 is built from 15 residues. For the CDR3, the DNA is TGCGCCAGCAGCCTGGGCGGGTTGGCCACCGGGGAGCTGTTTTTT. It translates to CASSLGGLATGELFF. The full variable domain, its missing parts supplied by reference TRBV5-1 and TRBJ2-2, is KAGVTQTPRYLIKTRGQQVTLSCSPISGHRSVSWYQQTPGQGLQFLFEYFSETQRNKGNFPGRFSGRQFSNSRSEMNVSTLELGDSALYLCASSLGGLATGELFFGEGSRLTVL.

The CDR3 DNA sequence: TGTGCCAGCAGGCCTGCGGGACTAAAGAACACCGGGGAGCTGTTTTTT. This codes for CASRPAGLKNTGELFF. The rearrangement joins TRBV6-2 or TRBV6-3 to TRBJ2-2; 7 bases agree with TRBD2. Unmatched junction bases numbered 8, after V lost 6 bases and J lost 1 base. Germline CDR1 reads MNHEY; CDR2 reads SVGEGT. The CDR3 is 16 residues long.

This clonotype appeared a few times. This chain connects TRBV9 to TRBJ1-2; unclear D gene. Germline V gene data show CDR1 as SGDLS and CDR2 as YYNGEE. This CDR3 contains 13 residues. V lost 3 bases and J 5 bases, leaving 11 bases between the germline ends. The DNA for the CDR3 is TGTGCCAGCAGCGGAGGACGTGGGTATGGCTACACCTTC. Translation: CASSGGRGYGYTF.

This clonotype was recorded a few times. The chain uses TRBV9 and TRBJ2-3, with D possibly TRBD1 on 6 matching bases. Trimming shortened V by 1 base and J by 2 bases, and 11 bases separated the two germline ends. CDR3 length: 15 residues. Per germline, CDR1 SGDLS and CDR2 YYNGEE. In DNA, the CDR3 is TGTGCCAGCAGCGTAAGGGGGAGACTCACAGATACGCAGTATTTT. Its protein is CASSVRGRLTDTQYF.